This TCR beta chain emerged from a study of beta chain features in type 1 diabetes. The entirety of the isolated RNA underwent reverse transcription, so expressed TCRB transcripts were sequenced. Mean read depth for naive, central memory and regulatory T cell samples was several million reads. This table comes from immunoSEQ multiplex PCR, and its TCRdb copy is limited to in-frame clones, with some not included. Here the sample spans some 410,000 clones, about an eighth being singletons. There are a few counts of this clone. Germline values: CDR1 SQVTM, CDR2 ANQGSEA. This CDR3 contains 13 residues. V was pared by 7 bases and J by 0 bases, with 4 bases of the junction left unmatched.

V usage is TRBV29-1 and J usage is TRBJ1-1, with 8 bases that match TRBD1. The source of this sequence is a woman in her late teens or twenties in good health. The specimen was naive CD4+ T cells from blood. The CDR3 DNA follows: TGCAGCGCACGGACAGGGATGAACACTGAAGCTTTCTTT. Translated, it gives CSARTGMNTEAFF.